Detailed here is one TCR beta chain. The data derive from a study of beta chain features in type 1 diabetes. The entirety of the isolated RNA underwent reverse transcription, so expressed TCRB transcripts were sequenced. Assay: immunoSEQ multiplex PCR; the TCRdb copy retains only in-frame clones and omits some. The sample records hundreds of thousands of clones, over 10% being singletons. The CDR3 is made up of 15 amino acids. Trimming stripped 7 bases from V and 8 bases from J, with 21 bases between. CDR1 and CDR2 from the germline V gene are SGHAT and FQNNGV. Staining for CD45RO/CCR7/CD25/CD127/CD95/CD27 allowed sorting of CD4+ naive, central memory, regulatory and stem cell-like memory cells.

The chain couples TRBV11-2 to TRBJ2-1, with D unresolved. This TCR derives from a woman younger than 35 in good health. The sample was naive CD4+ T cells from blood. The CDR3, as DNA: TGTGCCAGCAACAACATTCTGGGGTATGGGGATGAGCAGTTCTTC. Translating gives CASNNILGYGDEQFF. The whole variable domain, remainder taken from reference TRBV11-2 and TRBJ2-1, is EAGVAQSPRYKIIEKRQSVAFWCNPISGHATLYWYQQILGQGPKLLIQFQNNGVVDDSQLPKDRFSAERLKGVDSTLKIQPAKLEDSAVYLCASNNILGYGDEQFFGPGTRLTVL.